The 3 T cell receptor beta chains in this list originate from one sample, sequenced in a study of tumor-infiltrating lymphocytes in localized non-small cell lung cancer. Data came from immunoSEQ multiplex PCR; TCRdb stores just in-frame clones and leaves some out. The top ten hold roughly 8% of the sample, which has 9,500 to 14,000 clones, over 80% seen once. Material: lung tumor tissue. The receptors were sampled from a human donor with non-small cell lung cancer.

The chain couples TRBV6-6 to TRBJ2-1; D not resolved. V lost 2 bases to trimming and J lost 5 bases, with 16 bases between them. CDR3 length: 16 amino acids. The germline gives CDR1 MNHNY, CDR2 SVGAGI (reference sequence). CDR3 in DNA: TGTGCCAGCAGTTACACATCAGGATGGGTGGACAATGAGCAGTTCTTC. It is translated as CASSYTSGWVDNEQFF.

In regard to this clone: One end of the junction fails to match germline, which may point to a read error. The V and J genes are TRBV18 and TRBJ2-7; D possibly corresponds to TRBD1 (6 bases). Germline V gene sequence: CDR1 KGHSH, CDR2 LQKENI. The CDR3 loop spans 15 amino acids. CDR3 DNA sequence: TGTGCCAGTTCACCTAGCACCGGGACACCCTACGAGCAGTACTTC. Its protein product is CASSPSTGTPYEQYF. Combining the CDR3 with reference TRBV18 and TRBJ2-7 gives the whole variable domain NAGVMQNPRHLVRRRGQEARLRCSPMKGHSHVYWYRQLPEEGLKFMVYLQKENIIDESGMPKERFSAEFPKEGPSILRIQQVVRGDSAAYFCASSPSTGTPYEQYFGPGTRLTVT.

J is TRBJ2-2 and V is TRBV29-1, with unresolved D. This CDR3 region has 13 residues. Per germline, CDR1 SQVTM and CDR2 ANQGSEA. The CDR3 bases are TGCAGTGGTGGGGAAACTAACACCGGGGAGCTGTTTTTT. It is translated as CSGGETNTGELFF.